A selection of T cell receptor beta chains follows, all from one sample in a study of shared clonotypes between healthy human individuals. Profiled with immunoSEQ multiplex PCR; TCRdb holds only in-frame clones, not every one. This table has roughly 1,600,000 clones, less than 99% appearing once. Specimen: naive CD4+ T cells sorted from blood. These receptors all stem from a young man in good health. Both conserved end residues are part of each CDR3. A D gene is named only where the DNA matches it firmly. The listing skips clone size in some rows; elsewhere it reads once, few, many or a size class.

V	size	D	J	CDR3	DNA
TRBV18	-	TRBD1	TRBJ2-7	CASSPPQGANEQYF	TGTGCCAGCTCACCACCGCAGGGGGCGAACGAGCAGTACTTC
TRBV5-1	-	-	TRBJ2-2	CASSLGQGGPTGELFF	TGCGCCAGCAGCTTGGGGCAGGGTGGGCCCACCGGGGAGCTGTTTTTT
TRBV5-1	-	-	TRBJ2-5	CASSLGAGGLETQYF	TGCGCCAGCAGCTTGGGGGCCGGAGGGCTGGAGACCCAGTACTTC
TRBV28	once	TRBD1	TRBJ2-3	CASSKTGVGDTQYF	TGTGCCAGCAGCAAAACAGGGGTCGGGGATACGCAGTATTTT
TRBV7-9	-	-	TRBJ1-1	CASSLEGIGTEAFF	TGTGCCAGCAGCTTAGAGGGAATAGGCACTGAAGCTTTCTTT
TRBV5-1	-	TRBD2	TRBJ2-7	CASSLGGAGEWRGYEQYF	TGCGCCAGCAGCTTGGGGGGAGCGGGAGAATGGAGAGGATACGAGCAGTACTTC
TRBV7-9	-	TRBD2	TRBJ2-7	CASSPLSGSSYKQYF	TGTGCCAGCAGCCCACTTAGCGGGAGCTCCTACAAGCAGTACTTC
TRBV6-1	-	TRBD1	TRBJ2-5	CASSESQGVETQYF	TGTGCCAGCAGTGAGAGTCAGGGGGTGGAGACCCAGTACTTC
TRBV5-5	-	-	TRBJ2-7	CASSLEGRDYEQYF	TGTGCCAGCAGCTTAGAGGGACGGGACTACGAGCAGTACTTC
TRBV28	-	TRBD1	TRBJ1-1	CASRPGGGRTEAFF	TGTGCCAGCAGACCAGGGGGCGGAAGGACTGAAGCTTTCTTT
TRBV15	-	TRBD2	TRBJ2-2	CATSRDGASGPHGELFF	TGTGCCACCAGCAGAGATGGGGCTAGCGGGCCTCACGGGGAGCTGTTTTTT
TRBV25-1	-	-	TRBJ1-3	CASSERGRGTGNTIYF	TGTGCCAGCAGTGAACGAGGTCGAGGGACTGGAAACACCATATATTTT
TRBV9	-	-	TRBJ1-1	CASSLTGVNTEAFF	TGTGCCAGCAGCTTGACAGGAGTGAACACTGAAGCTTTCTTT
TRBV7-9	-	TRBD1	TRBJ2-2	CASTFRTGRGTGELFF	TGTGCCAGCACCTTCCGGACAGGGCGAGGCACCGGGGAGCTGTTTTTT
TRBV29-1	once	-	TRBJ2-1	CSVEDRDTLGEQFF	TGCAGCGTTGAAGATCGAGATACCTTGGGGGAGCAGTTCTTC
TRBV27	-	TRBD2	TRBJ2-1	CASSLISGRAYEQFF	TGTGCCAGCAGTTTGATTAGCGGGAGGGCATATGAGCAGTTCTTC
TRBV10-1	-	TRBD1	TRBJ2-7	CASSESGQEYEQYF	TGCGCCAGCAGTGAGTCGGGACAGGAGTACGAGCAGTACTTC
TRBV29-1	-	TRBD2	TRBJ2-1	CSVVPGLAGVDKQFF	TGCAGCGTTGTTCCCGGACTAGCGGGAGTCGATAAGCAGTTCTTC
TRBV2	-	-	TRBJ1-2	CASRVPGPSRGYTF	TGTGCCAGCAGAGTCCCGGGACCCAGCCGTGGCTACACCTTC
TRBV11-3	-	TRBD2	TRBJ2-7	CASSLGYGRSYEQYF	TGTGCCAGCAGCTTAGGGTACGGGAGGAGCTACGAGCAGTACTTC
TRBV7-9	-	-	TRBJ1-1	CASSYTSGFGNTEAFF	TGTGCCAGCAGCTATACTTCGGGGTTTGGGAACACTGAAGCTTTCTTT
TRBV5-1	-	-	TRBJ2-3	CASSLDQLGGTDTQYF	TGCGCCAGCAGCTTGGACCAGCTGGGTGGCACAGATACGCAGTATTTT
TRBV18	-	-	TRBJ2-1	CASSDSRDEQFF	TGTGCCAGCTCAGATTCTCGCGATGAGCAGTTCTTC
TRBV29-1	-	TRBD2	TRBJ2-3	CSVEDPLGLAGTDTQYF	TGCAGCGTTGAAGATCCCCTCGGACTAGCGGGCACAGATACGCAGTATTTT
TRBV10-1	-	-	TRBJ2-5	CASSESGRETQYF	TGCGCCAGCAGTGAGTCGGGGCGGGAGACCCAGTACTTC
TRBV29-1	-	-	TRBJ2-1	CSVVRGRGAYNEQFF	TGCAGCGTTGTAAGGGGGAGGGGCGCCTACAATGAGCAGTTCTTC
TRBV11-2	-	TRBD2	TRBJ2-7	CASSQAAGFEQYF	TGTGCCAGCAGCCAAGCAGCGGGATTCGAGCAGTACTTC
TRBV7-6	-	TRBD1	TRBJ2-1	CASSNRSRDRYEQFF	TGTGCCAGCAGCAACCGCAGCCGGGACAGGTATGAGCAGTTCTTC
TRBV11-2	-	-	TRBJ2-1	CASSLVGGSYNEQFF	TGTGCCAGCAGCTTAGTCGGAGGCTCCTACAATGAGCAGTTCTTC
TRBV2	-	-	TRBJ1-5	CASSEALPGQPQHF	TGTGCCAGCAGTGAAGCGCTTCCAGGTCAGCCCCAGCATTTT
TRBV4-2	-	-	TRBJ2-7	CASSQDLGQGSYEQYF	TGTGCCAGCAGCCAAGATTTAGGACAAGGTTCCTACGAGCAGTACTTC
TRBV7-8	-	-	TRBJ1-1	CASSLEAGYTEAFF	TGTGCCAGCAGCTTAGAGGCAGGGTACACTGAAGCTTTCTTT
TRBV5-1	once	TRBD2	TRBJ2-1	CASSSLAGDYNEQFF	TGCGCCAGCAGCTCACTAGCGGGAGATTACAATGAGCAGTTCTTC
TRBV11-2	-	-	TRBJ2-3	CASSLSDSYTDTQYF	TGTGCCAGCAGCTTATCTGATTCCTACACAGATACGCAGTATTTT
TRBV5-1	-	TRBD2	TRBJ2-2	CASSVTSGSTTGELFF	TGCGCCAGCAGCGTAACTAGCGGGAGTACGACCGGGGAGCTGTTTTTT
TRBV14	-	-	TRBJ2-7	CASSRTGNYEQYF	TGTGCCAGCAGCCGAACAGGGAACTACGAGCAGTACTTC